A selection of T cell receptor beta chains follows, all from one sample in a study of vaccination and CD4 T cells after COVID-19. What these receptors recognize is not known. TCRdb fed the PCR reads into MiXCR, producing one record per CDR3 protein. The sample contains some 15,000 distinct CDR3 sequences, about a fifth of which appear only once. Source: CD4+ T cells from blood, cultured in vitro, taken before SARS-CoV-2 vaccination. Every receptor here comes from a human donor who received a COVID-19 vaccine. Each CDR3 is given with its conserved first and last residue. Each record gives: CDR3 length, J gene, clone size, D gene, V gene, CDR3 protein, CDR3 DNA. D genes are given only for firm matches. Size values are once, few and many counts, or a class for expanded clones, and some rows have none.

>16|TRBJ1-6|few|TRBD1|TRBV6-1
CASRTESTGTNSPLHF
TGTGCCAGCAGGACCGAGTCGACAGGGACTAATTCACCCCTCCACTTT
>14|TRBJ2-7|NA|NA|TRBV25-1
CASRRTAFPYEQYF
TGTGCCAGCAGACGGACAGCTTTCCCCTACGAGCAGTACTTC
>16|TRBJ1-2|few|NA|TRBV19
CASSAEGRVKASGYTF
TGTGCCAGTAGTGCAGAAGGACGGGTCAAGGCATCTGGCTACACCTTC
>17|TRBJ2-3|few|TRBD2|TRBV7-9
CASSLVRGGVVTDTQYF
TGTGCCAGCAGCTTAGTTCGGGGGGGCGTCGTCACAGATACGCAGTATTTT
>14|TRBJ1-3|NA|NA|TRBV2
CASWEREGGNTIYF
TGTGCCAGCTGGGAAAGGGAAGGCGGAAACACCATATATTTT
>14|TRBJ2-5|NA|NA|TRBV10-3
CAISGRDSQETQYF
TGTGCCATCAGTGGGCGGGACAGCCAAGAGACCCAGTACTTC
>14|TRBJ1-1|NA|TRBD1|TRBV2
CASRYRGGDTEAFF
TGTGCCAGCAGGTACAGGGGGGGAGACACTGAAGCTTTCTTT
>15|TRBJ1-1|NA|TRBD1|TRBV30
CAWTYPQGWDTEAFF
TGTGCCTGGACGTATCCACAGGGGTGGGACACTGAAGCTTTCTTT
>11|TRBJ2-5|NA|NA|TRBV7-9
CASSSSGTQYF
TGTGCCAGCAGCTCTTCGGGGACCCAGTACTTC
>13|TRBJ1-2|few|NA|TRBV27
CASRPGPNYGYTF
TGTGCCAGCAGACCGGGCCCTAACTATGGCTACACCTTC
>17|TRBJ1-1|few|TRBD1|TRBV20-1
CSARDPGTEERGTEAFF
TGCAGTGCTAGAGACCCAGGGACAGAGGAAAGGGGCACTGAAGCTTTCTTT
>15|TRBJ2-3|NA|NA|TRBV5-6
CASSLTRQGTDTQYF
TGTGCCAGCAGCTTGACTAGACAGGGCACAGATACGCAGTATTTT
>16|TRBJ2-3|few|NA|TRBV7-9
CASSLALARSTDTQYF
TGTGCCAGCAGCTTAGCTCTAGCGAGAAGCACAGATACGCAGTATTTT
>18|TRBJ2-5|few|TRBD2|TRBV19
CASSTGTSGGVSQETQYF
TGTGCCAGTAGTACAGGGACTAGCGGGGGGGTTTCTCAAGAGACCCAGTACTTC
>13|TRBJ1-6|few|NA|TRBV27
CASSSNLNSPLHF
TGTGCCAGCAGCAGTAACCTAAATTCACCCCTCCACTTT
>17|TRBJ1-2|NA|NA|TRBV7-6
CASSSYPTGGWGNGYTF
TGTGCCAGCAGCTCCTACCCCACTGGTGGGTGGGGGAATGGCTACACCTTC
>14|TRBJ2-7|few|TRBD1|TRBV2
CASRAGTGGYEQYF
TGTGCCAGCAGGGCCGGGACAGGGGGCTACGAGCAGTACTTC
>16|TRBJ1-5|NA|NA|TRBV6-5
CASSYSGIGRVQPQHF
TGTGCCAGCAGTTACTCAGGTATTGGGCGTGTGCAGCCCCAGCATTTT
>14|TRBJ1-5|NA|NA|TRBV19
CASSIVPGNQPQHF
TGTGCCAGTAGTATAGTCCCAGGTAATCAGCCCCAGCATTTT
>14|TRBJ1-1|NA|NA|TRBV7-9
CASSLLSVDTEAFF
TGTGCCAGCAGCTTACTCAGTGTGGACACTGAAGCTTTCTTT
>15|TRBJ2-1|NA|TRBD1|TRBV19
CASSLPGGSYNEQFF
TGTGCCAGTAGTTTGCCAGGGGGCTCCTACAATGAGCAGTTCTTC
>15|TRBJ2-7|few|TRBD1|TRBV10-1
CASSESVRDSYEQYF
TGCGCCAGCAGTGAGTCGGTCCGGGACAGCTACGAGCAGTACTTC
>17|TRBJ2-5|NA|TRBD2|TRBV6-2/TRBV6-3
CASRPGGLTTGGETQYF
TGTGCCAGCAGGCCGGGGGGCCTCACCACGGGGGGGGAGACCCAGTACTTC
>15|TRBJ2-7|few|TRBD1|TRBV6-5
CASSYSDRGDYEQYF
TGTGCCAGCAGTTACTCAGACAGGGGGGACTACGAGCAGTACTTC
>13|TRBJ2-3|NA|TRBD1|TRBV6-1
CASSVTGENTQYF
TGTGCCAGCAGCGTCACAGGGGAGAATACGCAGTATTTT
>13|TRBJ2-2|medium-sized|NA|TRBV20-1
CSGAARTTGELFF
TGCAGTGGGGCCGCCCGAACCACCGGGGAGCTGTTTTTT
>14|TRBJ2-5|NA|NA|TRBV20-1
CSARDVGAVETRYF
TGCAGTGCTAGGGATGTCGGAGCGGTGGAGACCCGGTACTTC
>17|TRBJ2-3|NA|NA|TRBV11-3
CASSLDSPPGSTDTQYF
TGTGCCAGCAGCTTAGATTCCCCCCCCGGTAGCACAGATACGCAGTATTTT
>15|TRBJ2-1|NA|TRBD2|TRBV2
CASTELAGNRNEQFF
TGTGCCAGCACCGAACTAGCGGGAAACCGCAATGAGCAGTTCTTC
>15|TRBJ2-7|NA|NA|TRBV20-1
CSAREGGRGAYEQYF
TGCAGTGCTAGAGAGGGGGGTAGGGGGGCCTACGAGCAGTACTTC
>14|TRBJ1-4|NA|TRBD1|TRBV25-1
CASSGRGTNEKLFF
TGTGCCAGCAGTGGCAGGGGGACTAATGAAAAACTGTTTTTT
>16|TRBJ2-7|NA|TRBD2|TRBV25-1
CASSPQAGDPGYEQYF
TGTGCCAGCAGTCCACAGGCGGGGGATCCAGGCTACGAGCAGTACTTC
>15|TRBJ1-2|NA|NA|TRBV19
CASSIVPGRQYGYTF
TGTGCCAGTAGTATAGTCCCGGGCCGGCAATATGGCTACACCTTC
>18|TRBJ2-5|few|TRBD2|TRBV24-1
CATSDLRSVAGGRETQYF
TGTGCCACCAGTGATTTGAGGTCGGTAGCGGGGGGCCGGGAGACCCAGTACTTC
>14|TRBJ2-3|few|TRBD2|TRBV20-1
CSARSGGNTDTQYF
TGCAGTGCTAGATCCGGGGGGAACACAGATACGCAGTATTTT